Given below is one T cell receptor beta chain in context. The antigen this receptor binds is unknown. Base qualities are not provided; no much larger clone lies one nucleotide away. The record originates from a study of blood T cell repertoires in COVID-19 (dated by TCRdb to between 2020 and 2021). For the study in its entirety: The collaborator samples originated in the United States, Italy and Spain and spanned the acute and convalescent phases of COVID-19. The material from the prospective study consisted of cDNA or gDNA derived from T cells, B-cell-depleted T cells, or PBMCs. Subjects who had been exposed to COVID-19, were actively infected with it, or had recovered from it provided the deeply sampled blood TCRbeta repertoires that made up the dataset. The repertoires were released in a freely available public database meant as a resource for research on the immune response to SARS-CoV-2. Samples came from the ongoing ImmuneRACE study (first 160 participants) plus 1,254 subjects from 6 global collaborators. Sample metadata almost always included a de-identified subject ID, COVID-19 status, age in years and sex. Where available, HLA class I and class II types were taken from metadata supplied by the sample provider and were not determined by assay-based typing.

CDR1 is given as MNHEY and CDR2 as SVGAGI, both from the germline V gene. Measured from the cysteine to the phenylalanine, the CDR3 is 15 residues long. Of the read, only the CDR3 DNA is kept; its 45 bases are in frame from base 1. V gives up 6 bases and J gives up 4 bases, and the segment between their germline ends measures 15 bases. Results and caveats for the whole study, not just this receptor: How much clinical and demographic metadata was included differed by source and by participant, and the metadata was provided uncurated.

Whole blood was collected in K2EDTA tubes by collaborating institutions according to the institutions' own protocols. For TCRbeta analysis, collaborators shipped samples as frozen whole blood, isolated PBMCs, or DNA extracted from either of those sample types. The immunoSEQ Assay, a bias-controlled multiplex PCR, was used to amplify TCRbeta CDR3 regions from genomic DNA. Regarding the original processing steps: Nucleated cell counts per sample were estimated from amplification of reference gene primers within the assay. Sequence reads were collapsed and filtered to measure the absolute abundance of every unique TCRbeta CDR3 rearrangement. For each sample, productive Simpson clonality was calculated as the square root of Simpson's diversity index over productive rearrangements. This is the immuneACCESS table as TCRdb keeps it, with only in-frame sequences that have V and J called. A part of the clones is gone; compared with another copy, unresolved V genes explain less than half, and the rest is unexplained. V and J calls and clone size are copied from that table; D and trimming were computed from the DNA. For this sample the table gives about 48,000 clones, of which under 90% were detected only once. The ten most abundant clones make up around 6.4% of the sample.

The sequence was obtained from a woman in her sixties with acute or convalescent COVID-19. Sequenced material: peripheral blood. The sequence joins TRBV6-5 to TRBJ2-2; TRBD1 could be the D gene, as 6 bases match. The CDR3 corresponds to CASRAPGQRTGELFF. The DNA is TGTGCCAGCAGGGCGCCGGGACAACGCACCGGGGAGCTGTTTTTT.